This T cell receptor (beta chain) was observed in a study of T cell responses to AZD1222 COVID-19 vaccine listed by TCRdb under 2021. About the study as a whole: TCR sequencing was performed for 230 to 250 trial participants, of whom roughly 200 were given two doses of AZD1222 and some 26 were given two doses of MenACWY control vaccine. Trial participants were enrolled into age subgroups of 18-55, 56-69 and 70-plus years, which contained 148, 28 and 57 TCR-sequenced participants, respectively. What the research found in general, with its limitations: A significant rise in spike-specific TCR breadth and depth was observed after two AZD1222 doses relative to day 0 and relative to MenACWY recipients. The vaccine-associated CD4 TCRs covered the entire spike protein, and the dominant responses fell in regions 160-218 and 743-854. In the small 56-69-year group, the increase in depth fell short of significance, most likely because of low power. Reportedly, close to half of the unique spike-specific TCRs recognized epitopes lying outside the regions that are mutated in the B.1.351 and B.1.1.7 variants. Most participants were white British and females outnumbered males, and the authors suggested that clonal diversity may have been underestimated. Because no day 14 peak-response samples were available, repertoires were characterized only after the peak T cell response. Only five or six AZD1222 recipients were SARS-CoV-2 seropositive at baseline, limiting conclusions about previously exposed vaccinees.

A remark on this clone: Its specific antigen is unknown. There are no base qualities to consult, and no much larger clone falls within one base.

The meaning of the sample's time point label: about 28 days (+/-7) after the second vaccine dose. AZD1222 recipients given second doses at about 4 weeks or at about 12 weeks were pooled, since spike-specific TCR depth and breadth were not found to differ between the two schedules. Samples from vaccinated people were obtained from the UK trials COV001 and COV002, which included a single-blind randomized controlled phase 2/3 trial of AZD1222 (ChAdOx1 nCoV-19) in healthy adults. For TCRbeta chain sequencing, PBMC samples were collected from trial participants at day 0 and at day 28 after the second dose. The CDR3 regions of human TCRbeta chains were analyzed by immunosequencing. In the paper's pipeline: TCRs in the repertoires were compared against a reference library of SARS-CoV-2-specific TCRs that had been generated with the MIRA antigen-specificity platform. Breadth was defined as the fraction of unique TCRs that were SARS-CoV-2-associated, and depth was defined as the fraction of total T cells that were SARS-CoV-2-associated. Using the MIRA data, each spike-specific TCR was assigned both to the spike region to which the TCR was reactive and to a CD4 or CD8 class. Log10-transformed breadth and depth values were compared by one-way ANOVA with Sidak's multiple comparisons tests. TCRdb mirrors the immuneACCESS table, restricted to in-frame sequences. Some clones are absent from its copies; in checked studies, under half trace to an unresolved V gene, and the reason for the others is unknown. V and J calls and clone size are given by that table; D and trimming were obtained from the DNA. This sample gives tens of thousands of clones in total; roughly 87% of them show up just once. Roughly 18% of the sample is held by the ten biggest clonotypes.

V ends up 3 bases short and J 5 bases short, with an unmatched junction base count of 9. Via the germline V gene, CDR1 is SGHVS and CDR2 FQNEAQ. The cysteine opens and the phenylalanine closes a CDR3 of 16 amino acids. The read is trimmed to its CDR3 DNA, 48 bases read in frame from base 1. The chain is made from TRBV7-8 and TRBJ2-5; 10 central nucleotides agree with TRBD2. The receptor comes from an adult who received the AZD1222 COVID-19 vaccine. The source material was peripheral blood, sampled 28 days after the second AZD1222 dose. CDR3 reads: CASSLTLAGKGETQYF. The nucleotide sequence reads TGTGCCAGCAGCTTGACACTAGCGGGGAAAGGGGAGACCCAGTACTTC. Reference TRBV7-8 and TRBJ2-5 proteins supply the regions before and after the CDR3; the full variable domain is: GAGVSQSPRYKVAKRGQDVALRCDPISGHVSLFWYQQALGQGPEFLTYFQNEAQLDKSGLPSDRFFAERPEGSVSTLKIQRTQQEDSAVYLCASSLTLAGKGETQYFGPGTRLLVL.